Each of the 32 T cell receptor beta chains below was sequenced from the same sample in a study of blood T cells in healthy people across ages. The use of a sample-barcoded 5' primer and a J-beta primer mix characterized a second PCR of about 7 to 12 cycles. Via MiXCR, TCRdb re-called the 5' RACE reads, giving one row per CDR3 protein. Of approximately 780,000 distinct CDR3 sequences in the sample, about a quarter were seen once. This sample was also put to use in a study of T cells of mothers and their children.

Sequenced material: blood. The source of these receptors is a boy aged 5 to 17 in good health.

The gene calls are TRBV5-1 and TRBJ2-3; 7 bases align to TRBD1. The germline V gene encodes CDR1 SGHRS and CDR2 YFSETQ. Trimming cost V 2 bases and J 8 bases; bases outside gene matches: 11. The CDR3 runs 15 residues. The CDR3 DNA is TGCGCCAGCAGCTTATCCGGGACAGAGGGTGGTACGCAGTATTTT. It codes for CASSLSGTEGGTQYF.

This clonotype was seen more than once but under ten times. This chain uses TRBV12-3 or TRBV12-4 with TRBJ2-1; D gene unclear. V lost 6 bases and J lost 8, with 14 bases in between. There are 13 residues in the CDR3. The chain's CDR3 is CASSRVARDEQFF. Here the CDR3 DNA reads TGTGCCAGCAGCCGAGTCGCTAGGGATGAGCAGTTCTTC.

This chain connects TRBV4-1 to TRBJ2-7; 8 bases map to TRBD1. Germline CDR1 reads MGHRA; CDR2 reads YSYEKL. The CDR3 length is 15 residues. V was pared by 0 bases and J by 2 bases, with 3 bases of the junction left unmatched. The DNA for the CDR3 is TGCGCCAGCAGCCAAGACCCAGGGGGCCCCTACGAGCAGTACTTC. This encodes CASSQDPGGPYEQYF.

The chain recombines TRBV5-6 with TRBJ2-5, with 7 bases that match TRBD1. Germline assignment: CDR1 SGHDT and CDR2 YYEEEE. After removal of 4 bases from V and 2 bases from J, the junction contained 8 bases not matched to a gene. This CDR3 region has 15 residues. The DNA of the CDR3 is TGTGCCAGCAGCCGCAGGGACAGCCCTCAAGAGACCCAGTACTTC. Encoded protein: CASSRRDSPQETQYF.

This clonotype was found a few times. The rearrangement joins TRBV29-1 to TRBJ2-2; D remains unclear. Germline CDR1 and CDR2: SQVTM and ANQGSEA. The CDR3 is 12 amino acids. V dropped 3 bases and J dropped 9 bases, with 11 bases sitting between them. The CDR3 loop reads CSVDPERRELFF. DNA for the CDR3: TGCAGCGTTGACCCGGAAAGGAGGGAGCTGTTTTTT.

Details on this clonotype: One end of the junction does not line up with germline, which may come from a read error. The CDR3 coding sequence is TGCGCCAACAGCTCACAGGGGGCTCGTGAGACCCAGTACTTC. This sequence encodes CANSSQGARETQYF. The chain recombines TRBV5-1 with TRBJ2-5; TRBD1 matches at 9 bases. The CDR3 spans 14 residues. Germline V gene lookup returns CDR1 SGHRS and CDR2 YFSETQ.

The chain uses TRBV29-1 and TRBJ1-2, with TRBD1 matching 10 bases. The CDR3 extends over 13 amino acids. CDR1 SQVTM and CDR2 ANQGSEA come from the germline V gene. The trim removed 4 bases at V and 5 bases at J, leaving 4 bases unmatched. The CDR3 DNA reads TGCAGCGTTGGATGGGGACAGGGGTATGGCTACACCTTC. This sequence encodes CSVGWGQGYGYTF.

The rearrangement uses TRBV7-6 and TRBJ2-6; no reliable D call. Germline loops: CDR1 SGHVS, CDR2 FNYEAQ. V gave up 4 bases and J gave up 0 bases, with 13 bases separating them. The CDR3 is 17 residues long. For the CDR3, the DNA is TGTGCCAGCAGCTCCTTAGGACGGAGCTCTGGGGCCAACGTCCTGACTTTC. Protein sequence: CASSSLGRSSGANVLTF.

This rearrangement joins TRBV20-1 to TRBJ2-7; a possible D gene is TRBD2 (5 bases). Trimming removed 5 bases from V and 0 bases from J, with 14 bases in between. Germline V gene lookup returns CDR1 DFQATT and CDR2 SNEGSKA (reference sequence). This CDR3 has 14 residues. The CDR3 is CSAPRRPDSYEQYF. The DNA of the CDR3 is TGCAGTGCTCCTCGGAGGCCTGACTCCTACGAGCAGTACTTC.

The chain combines TRBV20-1 with TRBJ2-5; maybe TRBD1 (7 bases). The V end lost 7 bases, the J end lost 2 bases, and 14 bases lay between the germline ends. Germline V gene lookup returns CDR1 DFQATT and CDR2 SNEGSKA (reference sequence). This CDR3 has 13 amino acids. CDR3 residues: CSVRGDLQETQYF. In nucleotides, the CDR3 is TGCAGTGTCAGGGGGGACTTACAAGAGACCCAGTACTTC.

Many counts were recorded for this clonotype. This sequence joins TRBV6-5 and TRBJ1-1; 7 bases are shared with TRBD1. Germline V gene lookup returns CDR1 MNHEY and CDR2 SVGAGI. There are 13 residues in the CDR3. The trim removed 6 bases at V and 5 bases at J, leaving 6 bases unmatched. CDR3 loop: CASSRQGRTEAFF. The CDR3 DNA is TGTGCCAGCAGCCGACAGGGAAGGACTGAAGCTTTCTTT.

This clonotype appeared a few times. This chain uses TRBV5-1 with TRBJ2-5; possible D gene TRBD2, 5 bases. The CDR3 contains 14 residues. The germline gives CDR1 SGHRS, CDR2 YFSETQ. V gave up 4 bases and J gave up 5 bases, with 15 bases separating them. The CDR3 spells CASSKDRRRETQYF. In nucleotides, the CDR3 is TGCGCCAGCAGCAAGGACCGGCGGAGGGAGACCCAGTACTTC.

This clonotype appeared a few times. The gene calls are TRBV7-2 and TRBJ2-3, with TRBD1 as a possible D gene (5 bases). V was shortened by 5 bases and J by 2 bases, with 14 bases between the two germline ends. The CDR3 totals 15 residues. Germline V CDR1 and CDR2: SGHTA, FQGNSA. CDR3 nucleotide sequence: TGTGCCAGCAGCCATCCCTGGGGCCTCACAGATACGCAGTATTTT. Translated: CASSHPWGLTDTQYF.

Here the CDR3 DNA reads TGCAGTGCTGGACAGGGGGCGAAGAAAGAAAAACTGTTTTTT. Translation gives CSAGQGAKKEKLFF. V usage is TRBV20-1 and J usage is TRBJ1-4; 11 nucleotides line up with TRBD1. Germline-derived CDR1 and CDR2 are DFQATT and SNEGSKA (reference sequence). The V gene end was trimmed by 5 bases and the J gene end by 8 bases; junction bases not matched to a gene: 7. The CDR3 consists of 14 residues.

The CDR3 spells CASSFGAYGIYEQYF. The CDR3 DNA sequence: TGTGCCAGCAGCTTCGGGGCTTACGGAATCTACGAGCAGTACTTC. This chain joins TRBV7-9 and TRBJ2-5, with D possibly being TRBD1 or TRBD2 (5 bases each). The DNA end is more similar to TRBJ2-7, so the J call may be wrong. Per germline, CDR1 SEHNR and CDR2 FQNEAQ (reference sequence). The CDR3 extends over 15 amino acids.

The genes are TRBV7-6 and TRBJ1-1; D is ambiguous. Germline V gene sequence: CDR1 SGHVS, CDR2 FNYEAQ. This CDR3 comprises 15 residues. Trimming cost V 1 base and J 1 base, with 10 bases left between them. CDR3 DNA sequence: TGTGCCAGCAGCTTAGGACGGGTTACGAACACTGAAGCTTTCTTT. Its protein product is CASSLGRVTNTEAFF.

This clonotype has at least ten counts. This chain uses TRBV12-3 or TRBV12-4 with TRBJ2-1; D assignment may be TRBD1 or TRBD2 (5 bases each). This CDR3 is 14 amino acids long. Trimming removed 1 base at V and 7 bases at J, with 11 bases between. This chain's CDR3 is CASSLGGGGNEQFF. CDR3 in DNA: TGTGCCAGCAGTTTAGGTGGGGGTGGTAATGAGCAGTTCTTC.

This clonotype was detected a few times. V and J are TRBV12-3 or TRBV12-4 and TRBJ2-6; a possible D gene is TRBD1 (5 bases). The length of the CDR3 is 15 residues. Trimming pared 6 bases from V and 2 bases from J, leaving 11 bases between. CDR3 coding DNA: TGTGCCAGCAGCCCTTCAGGGACTGGGGCCAACGTCCTGACTTTC. Translation: CASSPSGTGANVLTF.

The chain carries TRBV7-3 and TRBJ2-5; no clear D gene. In germline, CDR1 is SGHTA, CDR2 FQGTGA. The CDR3 runs to 13 residues. The V gene lost 1 base and the J gene lost 3 bases, with 6 bases spanning the gap. DNA for the CDR3: TGTGCCAGCAGCTTAAACAGCAAAGAGACCCAGTACTTC. Translated: CASSLNSKETQYF. The variable domain in full, with the rest retrieved from reference TRBV7-3 and TRBJ2-5, is GAGVSQTPSNKVTEKGKYVELRCDPISGHTALYWYRQSLGQGPEFLIYFQGTGAADDSGLPNDRFFAVRPEGSVSTLKIQRTERGDSAVYLCASSLNSKETQYFGPGTRLLVL.

This chain connects TRBV14 to TRBJ1-1; D call uncertain. The CDR3 is made up of 13 amino acids. V lost 4 bases and J lost 1, with 7 bases in between. CDR1 and CDR2 from the germline V gene are SGHDN and FVKESK. The CDR3 sequence: CASSRHTNTEAFF. Written as DNA, the CDR3 is TGTGCCAGCAGCCGGCATACGAACACTGAAGCTTTCTTT.

V gene TRBV2 combines with J gene TRBJ2-3, with a weak D call TRBD1 (5 bases). Trimming pared 3 bases from V and 5 bases from J, leaving 12 bases between. Germline-derived CDR1 and CDR2 are SNHLY and FYNNEI. The CDR3 is 14 residues long. The CDR3 protein is CASSDKGRVDTQYF. CDR3 coding DNA: TGTGCCAGCAGTGATAAGGGGCGAGTAGATACGCAGTATTTT.

This clonotype was detected many times. J is TRBJ2-5 and V is TRBV6-1, with D perhaps matching TRBD2 (6 bases). V was trimmed by 5 bases and J by 1 base, leaving 14 bases between them. In germline, CDR1 is MNHNS, CDR2 SASEGT. CDR3 size: 15 residues. CDR3: CASSPLGGAQETQYF. Here the CDR3 DNA reads TGTGCCAGCAGTCCCCTGGGCGGGGCCCAAGAGACCCAGTACTTC.

The chain couples TRBV6-5 to TRBJ1-1; D is unresolved. The CDR3 is 13 residues long. The germline V gene encodes CDR1 MNHEY and CDR2 SVGAGI. V was clipped by 0 bases and J by 11 bases, with 13 bases between them. The DNA of the CDR3 is TGTGCCAGCAGTTACTCCGGGCTTGATAGGGCTTTCTTT. Translating gives CASSYSGLDRAFF.

DNA of the CDR3: TGTGCCAGCGCTCGAGCAGGGGGCTACGAGCAGTACTTC. It is translated as CASARAGGYEQYF. This chain links TRBV6-5 with TRBJ2-7; 7 nucleotides agree with TRBD1. The V gene end was trimmed by 8 bases and the J gene end by 3 bases; junction bases not matched to a gene: 7. Germline V gene data show CDR1 as MNHEY and CDR2 as SVGAGI. The CDR3 spans 13 residues.

This clonotype was seen a few times. The rearrangement uses TRBV20-1 and TRBJ2-5; 12 bases are a match to TRBD2. Trimming removed 0 bases from V and 7 bases from J; junction bases left unmatched: 12. CDR1 is DFQATT and CDR2 is SNEGSKA in the germline V gene (reference sequence). This CDR3 has 17 amino acids. CDR3 bases: TGCAGTGCTAGAGATGTAAGGACTAGCGGGGAAGAAGTGACCCAGTACTTC. It specifies CSARDVRTSGEEVTQYF.

The J gene is TRBJ1-1, the V gene TRBV6-1, with D possibly TRBD1 on 5 matching bases. The V and J ends lost 5 bases and 2 bases respectively, with 21 bases between them. Germline loops: CDR1 MNHNS, CDR2 SASEGT. This CDR3 spans 17 amino acids. CDR3 residues: CASSPLGRAGGNTEAFF. Here the CDR3 DNA reads TGTGCCAGCAGTCCCCTTGGCAGGGCGGGGGGAAACACTGAAGCTTTCTTT.

This clonotype was picked up a small number of times. The genes are TRBV9 and TRBJ2-1; D remains ambiguous. V shed 3 bases and J shed 1 base, with 11 bases lying between them. CDR3 size: 15 residues. Germline assignment: CDR1 SGDLS and CDR2 YYNGEE. In DNA, the CDR3 is TGTGCCAGCAGCGCGAATCCCGATTCCTACAATGAGCAGTTCTTC. Translated: CASSANPDSYNEQFF.

This clonotype was counted between two and nine times. V and J are TRBV7-8 and TRBJ1-5, with 10 bases aligning to TRBD1. Germline V lookup: CDR1 SGHVS, CDR2 FQNEAQ. The junction had 10 bases not matched to a gene; V was cut back by 5 bases and J by 6 bases. This CDR3 is 16 amino acids long. The CDR3 bases are TGTGCCAGCAGCGGGGGACCGGGACAGGGGTCTCAGCCCCAGCATTTT. Translated, it gives CASSGGPGQGSQPQHF. Full variable domain (missing parts from reference TRBV7-8 and TRBJ1-5): GAGVSQSPRYKVAKRGQDVALRCDPISGHVSLFWYQQALGQGPEFLTYFQNEAQLDKSGLPSDRFFAERPEGSVSTLKIQRTQQEDSAVYLCASSGGPGQGSQPQHFGDGTRLSIL.

The V call is TRBV9, the J call TRBJ2-5; 8 bases line up with TRBD1. Germline trimming cut 0 bases from V and 5 bases from J; bases unmatched to any gene: 6. The germline CDR1 and CDR2 sequences are SGDLS and YYNGEE. The CDR3 is 15 amino acids. CDR3 region: CASSVVATGGETQYF. In nucleotides, the CDR3 is TGTGCCAGCAGCGTAGTGGCTACAGGGGGGGAGACCCAGTACTTC.

CDR3 nucleotides: TGCGCCAGCAGCCAAGAAACAGGGCCCAAAGGGGAGCAGTACTTC. Amino acid sequence: CASSQETGPKGEQYF. This chain connects TRBV4-1 to TRBJ2-1; TRBD1 might be the D (6 bases). The DNA end lines up better with TRBJ2-7; the J call may be wrong. Germline CDR1 and CDR2: MGHRA and YSYEKL. CDR3 length equals 15 residues.

This clonotype has only a few counts. CDR3 residues: CSAPAGGGRQETQYF. DNA of the CDR3: TGCAGTGCTCCCGCCGGGGGCGGGCGGCAAGAGACCCAGTACTTC. V usage is TRBV20-1 and J usage is TRBJ2-5; perhaps D is TRBD1 or TRBD2 (6 bases each). Trimming removed 5 bases from V and 2 bases from J, with 18 bases in between. This CDR3 is built from 15 residues. CDR1 and CDR2 from the germline V gene are DFQATT and SNEGSKA (reference sequence).

This chain joins TRBV7-2 and TRBJ1-2; weak D call: TRBD1 (6 bases). The CDR3 has 14 residues. With 4 bases removed from V and 2 bases from J, the gap between germline ends came to 11 bases. Germline CDR1 and CDR2: SGHTA and FQGNSA. The CDR3 region is CASSSGQRNYGYTF. CDR3 DNA: TGTGCCAGCAGCTCCGGACAGAGAAACTATGGCTACACCTTC.